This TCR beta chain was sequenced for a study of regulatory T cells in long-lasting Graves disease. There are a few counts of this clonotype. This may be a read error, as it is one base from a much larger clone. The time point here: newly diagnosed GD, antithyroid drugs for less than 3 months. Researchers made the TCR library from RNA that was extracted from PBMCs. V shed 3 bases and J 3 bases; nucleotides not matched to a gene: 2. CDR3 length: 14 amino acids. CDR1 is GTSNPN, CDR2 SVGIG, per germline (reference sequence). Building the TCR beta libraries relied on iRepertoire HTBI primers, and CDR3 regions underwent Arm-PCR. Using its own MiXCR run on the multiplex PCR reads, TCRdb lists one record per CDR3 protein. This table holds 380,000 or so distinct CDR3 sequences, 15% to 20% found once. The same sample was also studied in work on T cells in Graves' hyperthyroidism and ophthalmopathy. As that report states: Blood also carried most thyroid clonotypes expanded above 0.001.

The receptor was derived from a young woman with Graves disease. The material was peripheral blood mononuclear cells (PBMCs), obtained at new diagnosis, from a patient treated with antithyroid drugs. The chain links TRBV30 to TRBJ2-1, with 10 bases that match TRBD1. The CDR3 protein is CAWSGQGGYNEQFF. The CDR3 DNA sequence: TGTGCCTGGAGCGGACAGGGGGGCTACAATGAGCAGTTCTTC.